These T cell receptor beta chains were read from a single sample in a study of Tregs in tolerant kidney transplant recipients. TCRdb's table, derived via immunoSEQ multiplex PCR, lists solely in-frame clones and lacks some. The table includes 200,000 to 300,000 clones, 84% detected once. The sample comprised CD4+ T cells from blood. The receptors shown here come from a human donor in good health. Both conserved end residues are part of each CDR3. The D gene is left open where the match is weak. Clone sizes are given selectively: once, few, many, or a class where the clone is expanded.

v_call: TRBV27
clone_size: .
d_call: .
j_call: TRBJ2-5
cdr3_nt: TGTGCCAGCAGTTGGTCCGACTCTTCTCCCATGGAGACCCAGTACTTC
cdr3_aa: CASSWSDSSPMETQYF

v_call: TRBV6-6
clone_size: .
d_call: .
j_call: TRBJ1-1
cdr3_nt: TGTGCCAGCAGCCGGACCGTCGAGGGGGGTGAAGCTTTCTTT
cdr3_aa: CASSRTVEGGEAFF

v_call: TRBV5-4
clone_size: few
d_call: .
j_call: TRBJ1-4
cdr3_nt: TGTGCCAGCAGCTTGGATTTTGAGGAAAAACTGTTTTTT
cdr3_aa: CASSLDFEEKLFF

v_call: TRBV25-1
clone_size: once
d_call: .
j_call: TRBJ2-1
cdr3_nt: TGTGCCAGCAGGATCAGGGGTGAGCAGTTCTTC
cdr3_aa: CASRIRGEQFF

v_call: TRBV6-6
clone_size: few
d_call: .
j_call: TRBJ1-2
cdr3_nt: TGTGCCAGCAGCCTCGGAGGATCGGGAGGCTACACCTTC
cdr3_aa: CASSLGGSGGYTF

v_call: TRBV30
clone_size: .
d_call: .
j_call: TRBJ1-2
cdr3_nt: TGTGCCTGGAGTGGGATGGAAAGTGGCTACACCTTC
cdr3_aa: CAWSGMESGYTF

v_call: TRBV19
clone_size: .
d_call: TRBD1
j_call: TRBJ1-5
cdr3_nt: TGTGCCAGTAGTACACAGGGGGCGTATAGCAATCAGCCCCAGCATTTT
cdr3_aa: CASSTQGAYSNQPQHF

v_call: TRBV4-1
clone_size: .
d_call: TRBD1
j_call: TRBJ2-5
cdr3_nt: TGCGCCAGCAGCCAAGAAGGGGACAGGGGGCGGAAGACCCAGTACTTC
cdr3_aa: CASSQEGDRGRKTQYF

v_call: TRBV6-6
clone_size: few
d_call: TRBD2
j_call: TRBJ2-1
cdr3_nt: TGTGCCAGCAGCCAGCGGGATCGGAATGAGCAGTTCTTC
cdr3_aa: CASSQRDRNEQFF

v_call: TRBV5-6
clone_size: .
d_call: .
j_call: TRBJ2-5
cdr3_nt: TGTGCCACCGACTACTGGGGGCAAGAATACCAAGAGACCCAGTACTTC
cdr3_aa: CATDYWGQEYQETQYF

v_call: TRBV19
clone_size: .
d_call: TRBD1
j_call: TRBJ2-1
cdr3_nt: TGTGCCAGTAATATGGGACAGCTAAATGAGCAGTTCTTC
cdr3_aa: CASNMGQLNEQFF